This entry features one T cell receptor (beta chain) sequence. Antigen specificity is unknown. Using immunoSEQ multiplex PCR, the repertoire was profiled, and TCRdb retains in-frame clones only, with some absent. This sample has 120,000 or so clones, with more than 85% found just once. The data belong to a study of T cell responses to AZD1222 COVID-19 vaccine. V lost 1 base to trimming and J lost 5 bases, with 13 bases between them. Germline values: CDR1 SGHRS, CDR2 YFSETQ. CDR3 length: 15 amino acids. Study-wide points: Nearly half of the spike-specific TCRs reportedly recognize variant regions that carry no mutations. Recipients of two AZD1222 doses showed rising Spike-specific TCR breadth and depth. Baseline serology detected seropositivity in only a handful of AZD1222 recipients. Females outnumbered males among donors, who were mostly white British; clonal diversity was possibly underestimated.

The chain combines TRBV5-1 with TRBJ2-1; no clear D gene. Sequencing was performed on peripheral blood, taken on day 0 of MenACWY control vaccination. The TCR comes from an adult in good health. CDR3 sequence (DNA): TGCGCCAGCAGCTTGAACTCCCGGCGAGACAATGAGCAGTTCTTC. Amino acid sequence: CASSLNSRRDNEQFF. The full variable domain, completed using reference TRBV5-1 and TRBJ2-1, is KAGVTQTPRYLIKTRGQQVTLSCSPISGHRSVSWYQQTPGQGLQFLFEYFSETQRNKGNFPGRFSGRQFSNSRSEMNVSTLELGDSALYLCASSLNSRRDNEQFFGPGTRLTVL.